Listed below are T cell receptor beta chains from one sample, sequenced in a study of metastatic and nonmetastatic thyroid tumors. TCRdb called clones again from the PCR reads with MiXCR. This table holds about 70,000 clones, around 19% found once. Sequenced material: blood. These receptor sequences come from a female donor with papillary thyroid cancer or a benign thyroid nodule (not recorded which). Some clones in this sample may be carry-over from other donors' samples. Both conserved end residues are part of each CDR3. The D gene is left open where the match is weak. Size tells how often a clone was seen (once, few, many) or the class of an expanded clone, and some rows leave it out.

>TRBD2|TRBV20-1|TRBJ2-1|many
CSADTGLGREEQFF
TGCAGTGCAGACACGGGACTGGGGCGGGAGGAGCAGTTCTTC
>-|TRBV20-1|TRBJ2-2|-
CSARETGESSGELFF
TGCAGTGCTAGGGAGACCGGGGAGAGCTCCGGGGAGCTGTTTTTT
>TRBD1|TRBV2|TRBJ2-1|many
CATSPGTADYNEQFF
TGTGCCACCTCACCCGGGACAGCAGACTACAATGAGCAGTTCTTC
>-|TRBV20-1|TRBJ2-4|many
CSAKVTKNIQYF
TGCAGTGCTAAGGTGACCAAAAACATTCAGTACTTC
>-|TRBV15|TRBJ1-1|-
CATSRNRVGTEAFF
TGTGCCACCAGCAGAAATCGGGTTGGGACTGAAGCTTTCTTT
>-|TRBV5-1|TRBJ2-7|many
CASSPGVEQYF
TGCGCCAGCAGCCCGGGAGTCGAGCAGTACTTC
>-|TRBV12-3/TRBV12-4|TRBJ1-2|many
CASSPGFGGYTF
TGTGCCAGCAGTCCGGGTTTCGGGGGCTACACCTTC
>TRBD1|TRBV5-1|TRBJ2-3|-
CASITGTGGGTDTQYF
TGCGCCAGCATCACCGGGACAGGTGGGGGCACAGATACGCAGTATTTT
>-|TRBV12-3/TRBV12-4|TRBJ2-7|many
CASSLGTAINSYEQYF
TGTGCCAGCAGTTTAGGTACAGCCATCAACTCCTACGAGCAGTACTTC
>TRBD2|TRBV20-1|TRBJ2-5|-
CSAGGLAEETQYF
TGCAGTGCAGGCGGACTAGCGGAAGAGACCCAGTACTTC
>-|TRBV5-6|TRBJ2-2|-
CASSWEAAGTGELFF
TGTGCCAGCAGCTGGGAGGCTGCGGGGACCGGGGAGCTGTTTTTT
>-|TRBV20-1|TRBJ2-7|-
CSAAGGGSSPFPMGEQYF
TGCAGTGCCGCAGGGGGGGGCAGCAGCCCGTTTCCTATGGGCGAGCAGTACTTC
>-|TRBV12-3/TRBV12-4|TRBJ2-7|few
CASSWGSYEQYF
TGTGCCAGCAGTTGGGGTTCCTACGAGCAGTACTTC
>-|TRBV19|TRBJ1-6|many
CASKELEGSPLHF
TGTGCCAGTAAGGAATTGGAGGGATCACCCCTCCACTTT
>-|TRBV27|TRBJ1-1|many
CASSVRGGENTEAFF
TGTGCCAGCAGTGTCCGCGGGGGAGAGAACACTGAAGCTTTCTTT
>TRBD2|TRBV10-1|TRBJ2-7|many
CASSRLAGTYEQYF
TGCGCCAGCAGCCGACTAGCGGGAACCTACGAGCAGTACTTC
>-|TRBV2|TRBJ2-7|many
CASSGGLTYEQYF
TGTGCCAGCAGCGGGGGTCTCACCTACGAGCAGTACTTC
>TRBD2|TRBV5-6|TRBJ2-3|few
CASSLAGGPDVEDTQYF
TGTGCCAGCAGCTTGGCGGGGGGGCCTGATGTGGAAGATACGCAGTATTTT
>TRBD2|TRBV6-6|TRBJ2-1|-
CASSYGGAGGGSNEQFF
TGTGCCAGCAGTTACGGGGGTGCCGGGGGGGGCTCCAATGAGCAGTTCTTC
>TRBD2|TRBV2|TRBJ2-5|many
CASMSGTSGRETQYF
TGTGCCAGCATGTCCGGGACTAGCGGTAGGGAGACCCAGTACTTC
>TRBD1|TRBV4-1|TRBJ2-6|medium-sized
CASSQHSGGSLANVLTF
TGCGCCAGCAGCCAGCACTCAGGGGGCTCATTGGCCAACGTCCTGACTTTC
>TRBD1|TRBV11-1|TRBJ1-1|few
CASSLGDRGTEAFF
TGTGCCAGCAGCTTGGGGGACAGGGGGACTGAAGCTTTCTTT
>-|TRBV2|TRBJ2-2|few
CASTFHSGELFF
TGTGCCAGCACTTTTCATTCCGGGGAGCTGTTTTTT
>-|TRBV28|TRBJ1-2|-
CASSTGYYGYTF
TGTGCCAGCAGTACAGGCTACTATGGCTACACCTTC
>TRBD2|TRBV5-6|TRBJ2-3|few
CASSLKGLALTDTQYF
TGTGCCAGCAGCTTGAAGGGACTAGCCCTCACAGATACGCAGTATTTT
>-|TRBV5-6|TRBJ2-7|-
CASSGTEEQYF
TGTGCCAGCAGCGGGACGGAAGAGCAGTACTTC
>TRBD2|TRBV10-1|TRBJ2-1|many
CASSESERGVYNEQFF
TGCGCCAGCAGTGAGTCCGAGCGGGGGGTCTACAATGAGCAGTTCTTC
>-|TRBV20-1|TRBJ2-1|many
CSAYGPDPNEQFF
TGCAGTGCTTACGGTCCCGATCCCAATGAGCAGTTCTTC
>-|TRBV11-1|TRBJ2-1|-
CASSLARGGFYNEQFF
TGTGCCAGCAGCTTAGCGAGGGGGGGATTCTACAATGAGCAGTTCTTC
>-|TRBV3-1|TRBJ1-2|-
CASSQARTNGYTF
TGTGCCAGCAGCCAAGCCAGGACTAATGGCTACACCTTC
>-|TRBV6-5|TRBJ2-5|many
CASSYSTQGGWETQYF
TGTGCCAGCAGTTACTCGACGCAGGGAGGATGGGAGACCCAGTACTTC
>-|TRBV24-1|TRBJ1-2|many
CATSDRRTASGYTF
TGTGCCACCAGTGACAGAAGGACAGCGTCAGGCTACACCTTC
>TRBD2|TRBV5-6|TRBJ2-1|many
CASSRGSSYNEQFF
TGTGCCAGCAGCCGCGGGAGTTCCTACAATGAGCAGTTCTTC
>-|TRBV18|TRBJ1-2|many
CASSPQARNYGYTF
TGTGCCAGCTCACCACAGGCCAGGAACTATGGCTACACCTTC
>TRBD2|TRBV4-2|TRBJ2-3|-
CASSPPWLAGGLRTDTQYF
TGTGCCAGCAGCCCCCCTTGGCTAGCGGGAGGGCTGAGGACAGATACGCAGTATTTT
>TRBD2|TRBV9|TRBJ2-7|many
CASRTRERPSYEQYF
TGTGCCAGCAGGACGCGGGAGCGACCTTCCTACGAGCAGTACTTC
>-|TRBV5-1|TRBJ1-1|many
CASSLTVNTEAFF
TGCGCCAGCAGCTTGACAGTGAACACTGAAGCTTTCTTT
>TRBD1|TRBV20-1|TRBJ1-6|few
CSAPTGVGSPLHF
TGCAGTGCCCCCACAGGGGTAGGATCACCCCTCCACTTT
>-|TRBV4-2|TRBJ2-7|many
CASSQVGDRTYEQYF
TGTGCCAGCAGCCAAGTGGGAGACAGAACCTACGAGCAGTACTTC
>TRBD2|TRBV6-1|TRBJ2-7|few
CASSKNSGSHEQYF
TGCGCCAGCAGTAAAAATAGCGGGAGCCACGAGCAGTACTTC
>-|TRBV11-3|TRBJ2-3|many
CASGRIAGSTDTQYF
TGTGCCAGCGGGCGAATTGCGGGAAGCACAGATACGCAGTATTTT
>TRBD1|TRBV4-2|TRBJ2-2|many
CASSLKFLQGANTGELFF
TGTGCCAGCAGCCTGAAGTTTCTCCAGGGGGCGAACACCGGGGAGCTGTTTTTT
>-|TRBV7-9|TRBJ2-2|many
CASSPTNAKGELFF
TGTGCCAGCAGCCCGACGAATGCAAAAGGGGAGCTGTTTTTT
>-|TRBV11-2|TRBJ2-7|many
CASSLDWPGASSYEQYF
TGTGCCAGCAGCTTAGATTGGCCAGGGGCCTCCTCCTACGAGCAGTACTTC
>TRBD2|TRBV7-2|TRBJ2-7|many
CASSLVRLAGARPTYEQYF
TGTGCCAGCAGCTTAGTGCGACTAGCGGGAGCAAGGCCCACCTACGAGCAGTACTTC
>TRBD2|TRBV30|TRBJ2-5|many
CAGGTSGTETQYF
TGTGCCGGGGGGACTAGCGGGACCGAGACCCAGTACTTC
>TRBD1|TRBV29-1|TRBJ1-2|many
CSEQTGNYGYTF
TGCAGCGAACAGACAGGGAACTATGGCTACACCTTC
>TRBD1|TRBV4-1|TRBJ1-6|-
CASSQEGQGGTPLHF
TGCGCCAGCAGCCAAGAAGGACAGGGCGGGACACCCCTCCACTTT
>TRBD1|TRBV6-2/TRBV6-3|TRBJ2-7|few
CASSYVDRGFYEQYF
TGTGCCAGCAGTTACGTAGACAGGGGTTTCTACGAGCAGTACTTC
>-|TRBV6-1|TRBJ1-5|few
CASSQVDVSYSNQPQHF
TGTGCCAGCTCCCAGGTTGATGTTAGCTATAGCAATCAGCCCCAGCATTTT
>TRBD1|TRBV19|TRBJ2-1|many
CASSLGQGVHEQFF
TGTGCCAGTAGCTTGGGACAGGGGGTACATGAGCAGTTCTTC
>-|TRBV30|TRBJ1-2|medium-sized
CAWSGSYGYTF
TGTGCCTGGAGTGGTAGCTATGGCTACACCTTC